This T cell receptor (beta chain) was recorded in a study of long-term antiretroviral therapy in people with HIV. Treated in the United States were all of the participants with HIV. They ran version v3.0 of the immunoSEQ assay at survey level. The data were produced by immunoSEQ multiplex PCR, yet TCRdb's version contains in-frame clones alone and is incomplete. Of about 16,000 clones in the sample, roughly 76% were seen once. V gave up 2 bases and J gave up 0 bases, with 9 bases separating them. Germline assignment: CDR1 SGHNT and CDR2 YENEEA. The CDR3 covers 15 residues. The specimen was unsorted PBMCs, collected 1.5 years before starting antiretroviral therapy. This clonotype was obtained from a woman aged 50 to 60 with HIV. This chain uses TRBV11-3 with TRBJ2-3; D perhaps matches TRBD2 (5 bases). CDR3 coding DNA: TGTGCCAGCAGCTTACGTCGGGGAAGCACAGATACGCAGTATTTT. Protein product: CASSLRRGSTDTQYF.